This is a list of T cell receptor beta chains from one sample in a study of blood T cell repertoires in COVID-19. Clones were sequenced by immunoSEQ multiplex PCR, and TCRdb holds only the in-frame ones, with some missing. The data hold fewer than 120,000 clones, with about 90% observed a single time. Sequenced input: peripheral blood. The receptors were gathered from a human donor in a cohort sampled during active COVID-19. Both conserved end residues are part of each CDR3. A D gene is named only where the DNA matches it firmly. A row's size may be missing; if present it is once, few, many or a size class.

v_call,d_call,clone_size,j_call,cdr3_aa,cdr3_nt
TRBV19,-,-,TRBJ1-1,CASSKTAGHTEAFF,TGTGCCAGTAGCAAAACGGCGGGGCACACTGAAGCTTTCTTT
TRBV5-6,-,-,TRBJ2-7,CASSLGGYEQYF,TGTGCCAGCAGCTTGGGAGGTTACGAGCAGTACTTC
TRBV27,TRBD1,-,TRBJ2-5,CASSLSAGGLETQYF,TGTGCCAGCAGTTTATCGGCAGGGGGTTTAGAGACCCAGTACTTC
TRBV5-4,TRBD1,-,TRBJ1-3,CASSHPGQGNTIYF,TGTGCCAGCAGCCATCCGGGACAGGGAAACACCATATATTTT
TRBV18,TRBD1,-,TRBJ2-3,CASSPSLGQGLDTQYF,TGTGCCAGCTCACCGTCCCTGGGACAGGGGCTAGATACGCAGTATTTT
TRBV4-2,-,-,TRBJ1-6,CASSQDRGYSPLHF,TGTGCCAGCAGCCAAGATCGGGGGTATTCACCCCTCCACTTT
TRBV19,TRBD1,-,TRBJ1-5,CASSPRTGPNQPQHF,TGTGCCAGTAGCCCTCGGACAGGTCCCAATCAGCCCCAGCATTTT
TRBV29-1,-,-,TRBJ2-1,CSVGHGRNEQFF,TGCAGCGTAGGACACGGACGCAATGAGCAGTTCTTC
TRBV27,-,-,TRBJ1-1,CASSLSRGTGNTEAFF,TGTGCCAGCAGTTTATCGCGAGGTACCGGGAACACTGAAGCTTTCTTT
TRBV4-1,TRBD1,few,TRBJ1-6,CASSQQPGQRTDSPLHF,TGCGCCAGCAGCCAACAACCGGGACAGCGGACCGATTCACCCCTCCACTTT
TRBV7-3,-,-,TRBJ2-1,CASSFTGQSGGEQFF,TGTGCCAGCAGCTTTACGGGCCAAAGCGGCGGTGAGCAGTTCTTC
TRBV10-2,-,-,TRBJ1-1,CASSLQGTEAFF,TGCGCCAGCAGTTTACAGGGCACTGAAGCTTTCTTT
TRBV28,-,-,TRBJ1-5,CASSRDNHSNQPQHF,TGTGCCAGCAGTCGGGACAACCATAGCAATCAGCCCCAGCATTTT
TRBV4-2,-,-,TRBJ2-7,CASSQTPLSGARSSYEQYF,TGTGCCAGCAGCCAAACCCCACTCTCTGGGGCGAGGAGCTCCTACGAGCAGTACTTC
TRBV30,-,-,TRBJ2-4,CAWNRDQNIQYF,TGTGCCTGGAACAGGGACCAAAACATTCAGTACTTC
TRBV2,-,-,TRBJ2-7,CASKYREGSYEQYF,TGTGCCAGCAAATACAGGGAGGGGTCCTACGAGCAGTACTTC
TRBV9,-,-,TRBJ2-7,CASSVAGLSYEQYF,TGTGCCAGCAGCGTAGCTGGCTTGTCATACGAGCAGTACTTC
TRBV11-3,TRBD1,-,TRBJ1-1,CASSFRGANTEAFF,TGTGCCAGCAGCTTCAGGGGGGCGAACACTGAAGCTTTCTTT
TRBV2,TRBD1,-,TRBJ1-1,CATARQGAYTEAFF,TGTGCCACCGCCCGACAGGGGGCGTACACTGAAGCTTTCTTT
TRBV6-5,-,-,TRBJ2-7,CASSQLRRPTEQYF,TGTGCCAGCAGTCAACTAAGGAGGCCTACCGAGCAGTACTTC
TRBV4-3,-,-,TRBJ1-5,CASSQDSGYQPQHF,TGCGCCAGCAGCCAAGATAGCGGGTATCAGCCCCAGCATTTT
TRBV27,-,-,TRBJ2-5,CASSFGADLRGGRDETQYF,TGTGCCAGCAGTTTCGGAGCCGACCTTAGGGGGGGTCGGGATGAGACCCAGTACTTC
TRBV4-3,-,-,TRBJ2-1,CASSEVGSYNEQFF,TGCGCCAGCAGCGAGGTAGGCTCCTACAATGAGCAGTTCTTC
TRBV13,-,-,TRBJ2-7,CASSLERGYEQYF,TGTGCCAGCAGCTTAGAGAGGGGGTACGAGCAGTACTTC
TRBV9,TRBD2,-,TRBJ2-1,CASSVGLASGRIPNEQFF,TGTGCCAGCAGCGTAGGGCTAGCTAGCGGGAGAATACCTAATGAGCAGTTCTTC
TRBV7-3,TRBD2,-,TRBJ2-1,CASSSSPGGRNNEQFF,TGTGCCAGCAGCTCGTCACCGGGCGGGAGAAACAATGAGCAGTTCTTC
TRBV15,TRBD1,-,TRBJ1-4,CATSKDRDNEKLFF,TGTGCCACCAGCAAGGACAGGGATAATGAAAAACTGTTTTTT
TRBV5-1,-,-,TRBJ1-1,CASSFSGVGLHEAFF,TGCGCCAGCAGCTTCTCCGGGGTGGGGTTACACGAAGCTTTCTTT
TRBV6-5,-,-,TRBJ1-3,CASSSTVSGNTIYF,TGTGCCAGCAGTTCTACCGTGTCTGGAAACACCATATATTTT
TRBV7-8,-,-,TRBJ1-5,CASSLGAGVNQPQHF,TGTGCCAGCAGCTTAGGGGCAGGGGTCAATCAGCCCCAGCATTTT
TRBV7-9,-,-,TRBJ1-3,CASSRTRTAGNTIYF,TGTGCCAGCAGCCGAACCCGGACTGCTGGAAACACCATATATTTT
TRBV11-2,TRBD2,-,TRBJ2-1,CASSLDSGRGNEQFF,TGTGCCAGCAGCTTAGATAGCGGGAGGGGCAATGAGCAGTTCTTC
TRBV3-1/TRBV3-2,TRBD1,-,TRBJ2-3,CASSQDPGQGLSDTQYF,TGTGCCAGCAGCCAAGACCCGGGACAGGGGCTTTCAGATACGCAGTATTTT
TRBV3-1/TRBV3-2,-,-,TRBJ1-1,CASSQYQGMNTEAFF,TGTGCCAGCAGCCAATACCAGGGAATGAACACTGAAGCTTTCTTT
TRBV28,TRBD1,-,TRBJ1-5,CASSFTGTGSNQPQHF,TGTGCCAGCAGTTTCACCGGGACAGGGAGCAATCAGCCCCAGCATTTT
TRBV6-5,-,-,TRBJ1-2,CASSPGGYGYTF,TGTGCCAGCAGCCCCGGGGGCTATGGCTACACCTTC
TRBV10-1,-,-,TRBJ1-1,CASSERGRTEAFF,TGCGCCAGCAGTGAGAGGGGCCGGACTGAAGCTTTCTTT
TRBV6-5,TRBD1,many,TRBJ1-5,CASSSSQGAGQPQHF,TGTGCCAGCAGCTCCTCCCAGGGGGCAGGCCAGCCCCAGCATTTT
TRBV5-1,TRBD1,-,TRBJ1-2,CASSLGVGGENGYTF,TGCGCCAGCAGCTTGGGGGTAGGGGGCGAAAATGGCTACACCTTC
TRBV5-1,TRBD2,few,TRBJ2-7,CASSRGPLAGDRNEQYF,TGCGCCAGCAGCCGTGGTCCACTAGCGGGAGATCGAAACGAGCAGTACTTC